This T cell receptor beta chain was identified in a study of human T cells and chemical hapten exposure. This CDR3 spans 16 amino acids. Between the trimmed V and J ends, which lost 1 base and 4 bases, there was a span of 14 bases. Germline values: CDR1 SGHVS, CDR2 FNYEAQ. Points on this clonotype: Antigen: not known.

Whole-study findings and limits: No alteration of TCRs above 1 in 1000 frequency was seen with DPC sensitization.

The time point here: pre-sensitization, week 0. Sample treatment: therapeutic diphenylcyclopropenone sensitization with weekly scalp DPC. People who gave samples had alopecia, were 18 to 70 years old, and were suitable for DPC. In TCRdb, the RACE reads were re-called with MiXCR into one record per CDR3 protein. Among about 260,000 distinct CDR3 sequences listed, approximately 8.4% were seen once. The TCR was taken from a woman aged 40 to 50 with alopecia areata. Some clones in this sample may be carry-over from other donors' samples. Here the sequenced sample was whole blood, taken in connection with sensitization to the hapten diphenylcyclopropenone (DPC). This rearrangement joins TRBV7-6 to TRBJ1-3, with unresolved D. The CDR3 DNA reads TGTGCCAGCAGCTTAGGGATAGGCCCCTTCGGAAACACCATATATTTT. Residues: CASSLGIGPFGNTIYF.